The rows below give T cell receptor beta chains drawn from one sample of a study of blood T cell repertoires in COVID-19. Here immunoSEQ multiplex PCR was the method, and the copy in TCRdb shows in-frame clones only, minus some. This table holds fewer than 60,000 clones, around four fifths found once. Sample: peripheral blood. These receptors came from a man aged 60 to 75 with COVID-19, enrolled during active disease. The CDR3 runs from the conserved cysteine through the conserved F or W. The order of the fields is D gene, J gene, clone size, V gene, CDR3 DNA, CDR3 protein. A D gene is named only where the DNA matches it firmly. Not all rows give a size; the values are once, few, many and, for expanded clones, a class.

-	TRBJ2-2	-	TRBV5-1	TGCGCCAGCAGCTTGTTTCCGGACACCGGGGAGCTGTTTTTT	CASSLFPDTGELFF
-	TRBJ2-2	-	TRBV6-5	TGTGCCAGCACCTATACCCAGAACACCGGGGAGCTGTTTTTT	CASTYTQNTGELFF
-	TRBJ2-1	-	TRBV5-6	TGTGCCAGCAGCTTGGGAACCCTAGGATATGAGCAGTTCTTC	CASSLGTLGYEQFF
TRBD1	TRBJ1-6	-	TRBV7-9	TGTGCCAGCTCGGGACAGAATAATTCACCCCTCCACTTT	CASSGQNNSPLHF
TRBD1	TRBJ2-1	-	TRBV12-3/TRBV12-4	TGTGCCAGCAGTTACACAGGGGGCGGTGAGCAGTTCTTC	CASSYTGGGEQFF
TRBD1	TRBJ1-6	-	TRBV4-1	TGCGCCAGCAGCCGCCAACAGGGGGGTAGTTCACCCCTCCACTTT	CASSRQQGGSSPLHF
-	TRBJ1-2	-	TRBV5-1	TGCGCCAGCAGCTTGACAGAAGGGGGTTATGGCTACACCTTC	CASSLTEGGYGYTF
TRBD2	TRBJ2-1	-	TRBV27	TGTGCCAGCAGTTCACTAGCGTCTAGCTCCTACAATGAGCAGTTCTTC	CASSSLASSSYNEQFF
TRBD1	TRBJ2-3	-	TRBV5-1	TGCGCCAGCAGAGAGGCACAGGGGGGCACAGATACGCAGTATTTT	CASREAQGGTDTQYF
TRBD1	TRBJ2-7	-	TRBV7-2	TGTGCCAGCAGCTCAGAATCAGGGGGCGTCTACGAGCAGTACTTC	CASSSESGGVYEQYF
TRBD1	TRBJ2-7	-	TRBV5-4	TGTGCCAGCAGCTCTGGACAGGGGGCGTCCAGCTCCTACGAGCAGTACTTC	CASSSGQGASSSYEQYF
TRBD2	TRBJ2-1	-	TRBV4-1	TGCGCCAGCAGCCAAGATCTCTGCCTAGCGGGAGAGGGGAGCTCCTACAATGAGCAGTTCTTC	CASSQDLCLAGEGSSYNEQFF
-	TRBJ1-1	-	TRBV7-9	TGTGCCAGCAGCTTGGGCAGAACGAACACTGAAGCTTTCTTT	CASSLGRTNTEAFF
-	TRBJ2-2	-	TRBV4-1	TGCGCCAGCAGCCAAGATCTGCTTCGGTCCGGGGAGCTGTTTTTT	CASSQDLLRSGELFF
-	TRBJ2-7	-	TRBV19	TGTGCCAGTAGTATTGAGGGATCCTACGAGCAGTACTTC	CASSIEGSYEQYF
-	TRBJ2-7	-	TRBV7-3	TGTGCCAGCAGCCGGGACAACTCCTACGAGCAGTACTTC	CASSRDNSYEQYF
-	TRBJ2-3	once	TRBV25-1	TGTGCCAGCAGGGGACTGACAGATACGCAGTATTTT	CASRGLTDTQYF
TRBD1	TRBJ1-6	-	TRBV7-3	TGTGCCAGCAGCTCTGGGACAGGGGGCAATTCACCCCTCCACTTT	CASSSGTGGNSPLHF
TRBD1	TRBJ1-1	-	TRBV6-6	TGTGCCAGCAGTTTCGGAACGGGACAGGGAGATCCTGAAGCTTTCTTT	CASSFGTGQGDPEAFF
-	TRBJ1-4	-	TRBV2	TGTGCCAGCAGTGCTACAGGGCCAACTAATGAAAAACTGTTTTTT	CASSATGPTNEKLFF
-	TRBJ1-3	-	TRBV9	TGTGCCAGCAGCCTGAGACGGGAAACTGGAGGAAACACCATATATTTT	CASSLRRETGGNTIYF
TRBD2	TRBJ2-3	-	TRBV7-6	TGTGCCAGCAGCTTATTGGTAGCGGGAGGCACAGATACGCAGTATTTT	CASSLLVAGGTDTQYF